This record looks at one T cell receptor (beta chain) sequence and its context. Its cognate antigen is unknown. The data were taken from a study of cytomegalovirus exposure and HLA in healthy donors. Study in general: Among about 400 genotyped donors, roughly 80% fell in the Caucasian-associated ancestry cluster.

This CDR3 region has 15 residues. V lost 0 bases to trimming and J lost 8 bases; unmatched junction nucleotides: 6. Germline lookup yields CDR1 SGHTA and CDR2 FQGTGA. Donors likely had unrecorded immune exposures despite being nominally healthy when sampled. Findings of the study overall: Later analysis showed TCR association rates varying by HLA locus, highest for DRB1 and lowest for HLA-C.

The PCR made use of 60 Vbeta and 13 Jbeta primers. Under the authors' procedure: As a later analysis found, there were about 80 million unique TCR beta chains, of which roughly 11 million were shared. Here immunoSEQ multiplex PCR was the method, and the copy in TCRdb shows in-frame clones only, minus some. Clonal size and the V and J genes are those of that table, whereas D and trimming came from the DNA. The data contain roughly 89,000 clones, 75% to 85% of them singletons. The V call is TRBV7-3, the J call TRBJ2-1, with TRBD1 matching 8 bases. The sample taken for sequencing was PBMCs. The receptor was isolated from a man between 18 and 29 years old in good health and CMV-seronegative. The CDR3 spells CASSLTGQGADEQFF. CDR3 sequence (DNA): TGTGCCAGCAGCTTAACTGGGCAGGGGGCCGATGAGCAGTTCTTC. Using reference TRBV7-3 and TRBJ2-1 for the parts outside the CDR3, the full variable domain is GAGVSQTPSNKVTEKGKYVELRCDPISGHTALYWYRQSLGQGPEFLIYFQGTGAADDSGLPNDRFFAVRPEGSVSTLKIQRTERGDSAVYLCASSLTGQGADEQFFGPGTRLTVL.